One TCR beta chain is described in this entry. Its target antigen remains unknown. The sample holds no much larger clone one base away, and base qualities are not on file. This sample was included in a study of blood T cell repertoires in COVID-19 (TCRdb year 2020). General notes on the study: Collaborator samples came from the United States, Italy and Spain and covered acute and convalescent phases of COVID-19. The material from the prospective study consisted of cDNA or gDNA derived from T cells, B-cell-depleted T cells, or PBMCs. The dataset comprised deeply sampled blood TCRbeta repertoires from subjects exposed to, actively infected with, or recovered from COVID-19. The repertoires were made available in a free public database intended to serve as a resource for research on the immune response to SARS-CoV-2. Samples were obtained from the ongoing ImmuneRACE study (first 160 participants) and from 1,254 subjects provided by 6 global collaborators. A de-identified subject ID, COVID-19 status, age in years and sex were almost always included in the sample metadata. Where available, HLA class I and class II types were obtained from metadata supplied by the sample provider rather than from assay-based typing. Study-level results and caveats: How much clinical and demographic metadata was included differed by source and by participant, and the metadata was provided uncurated.

The immunoSEQ Assay, a bias-controlled multiplex PCR, was used to amplify TCRbeta CDR3 regions from genomic DNA. Under the source paper's analysis protocol: The number of nucleated cells in each sample was estimated by amplification of reference gene primers within the assay. To quantify the absolute abundance of each unique TCRbeta CDR3 rearrangement, sequence reads were collapsed and filtered. For each sample, productive Simpson clonality was calculated by taking the square root of Simpson's diversity index across productive rearrangements. This is the immuneACCESS table as TCRdb keeps it, with only in-frame sequences that have V and J called. A part of the clones is gone; compared with another copy, unresolved V genes explain less than half, and the rest is unexplained. That table gives V, J and clone size, and the DNA gave D and trimming. The sample table shows about 170,000 clones, and about four fifths are seen once. The ten largest clones add up to about 2.7% of the sample.

The trim is 2 bases for V and 6 bases for J, with a gap of 10 bases between the germline ends. The CDR3 numbers 13 residues from cysteine through phenylalanine. Just CDR3 DNA is preserved here, 39 bases in frame from base 1. CDR1 and CDR2 (MDHEN, SYDVKM) derive from the germline V gene. In Seattle, one collaborating source enrolled patients while the infection was active and tracked those patients longitudinally over the course of disease. Whole blood was collected in K2EDTA tubes by collaborating institutions according to the institutions' own protocols. Collaborator samples were shipped for TCRbeta analysis as frozen whole blood, isolated PBMCs, or DNA extracted from either sample type.

The sequencing input was peripheral blood. This TCR came from a woman of 80 years or more with COVID-19, enrolled during active disease. The V gene is TRBV28 and the J gene is TRBJ1-2, with no confident D gene call. The CDR3 here reads CASSLRGSDGYTF. The DNA sequence is given as TGTGCCAGCAGTTTAAGAGGGAGCGATGGCTACACCTTC.